This T cell receptor (beta chain) appears in the sequencing data of a study of cytomegalovirus exposure and HLA in healthy donors. This clone was recorded a few times. This PCR relied on a set of 60 Vbeta primers and 13 Jbeta primers. Only in-frame clones appear in the TCRdb table, and some are missing; sequencing was by immunoSEQ multiplex PCR. Of more than 95,000 clones listed, about 79% are singletons. The CDR3 is 14 amino acids. Germline V gene data show CDR1 as MDHEN and CDR2 as SYDVKM. V dropped 5 bases and J dropped 5; count of bases not matched to a gene: 7. The receptor comes from a man in his 60s in good health and CMV-seropositive. Sequencing was done on a sample of PBMCs. The J gene is TRBJ2-7, the V gene TRBV28; 9 bases line up with TRBD1. The CDR3 reads CASSTGTGRHEQYF. The DNA for the CDR3 is TGTGCCAGCAGTACCGGGACAGGGAGACACGAGCAGTACTTC. Together with reference TRBV28 and TRBJ2-7, the CDR3 gives the full variable domain: DVKVTQSSRYLVKRTGEKVFLECVQDMDHENMFWYRQDPGLGLRLIYFSYDVKMKEKGDIPEGYSVSREKKERFSLILESASTNQTSMYLCASSTGTGRHEQYFGPGTRLTVT.